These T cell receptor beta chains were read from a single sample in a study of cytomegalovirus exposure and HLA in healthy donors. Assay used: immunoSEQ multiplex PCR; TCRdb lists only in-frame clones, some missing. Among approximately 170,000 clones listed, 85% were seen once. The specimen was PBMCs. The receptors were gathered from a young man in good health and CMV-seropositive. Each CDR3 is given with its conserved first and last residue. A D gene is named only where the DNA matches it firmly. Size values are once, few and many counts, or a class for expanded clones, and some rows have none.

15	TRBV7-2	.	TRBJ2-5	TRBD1	CATTPGTGYQETQYF	TGTGCCACCACCCCCGGGACAGGATATCAAGAGACCCAGTACTTC
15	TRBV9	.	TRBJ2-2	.	CASSVGGDPTGELFF	TGTGCCAGCAGCGTAGGGGGGGACCCTACCGGGGAGCTGTTTTTT
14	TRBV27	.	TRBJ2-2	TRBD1	CASCLGTGSGELFF	TGTGCCAGCTGCCTCGGGACAGGGTCCGGGGAGCTGTTTTTT
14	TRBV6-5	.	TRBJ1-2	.	CASWRVLGGYGYTF	TGTGCCAGCTGGAGGGTCCTCGGGGGCTATGGCTACACCTTC
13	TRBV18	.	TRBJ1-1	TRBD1	CASYRDRNTEAFF	TGTGCCAGCTACCGGGACAGGAACACTGAAGCTTTCTTT
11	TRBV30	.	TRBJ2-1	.	CAWSGGDNRFF	TGTGCCTGGAGTGGCGGGGATAATCGGTTCTTC
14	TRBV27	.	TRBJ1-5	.	CASSVRDSNQPQHF	TGTGCCAGCAGTGTCCGGGATAGCAATCAGCCCCAGCATTTT
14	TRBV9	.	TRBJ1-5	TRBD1	CASSGGTGNQPQHF	TGTGCCAGCAGCGGAGGGACAGGCAATCAGCCCCAGCATTTT
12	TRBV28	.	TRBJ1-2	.	CASRGQNYGYTF	TGTGCCAGCAGAGGACAGAACTATGGCTACACCTTC
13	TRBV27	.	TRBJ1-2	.	CASSFPGGESYTF	TGTGCCAGCAGTTTTCCAGGTGGGGAGAGCTACACCTTC
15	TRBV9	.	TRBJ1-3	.	CASSSRLNSGNTIYF	TGTGCCAGCAGCTCCAGACTGAACTCTGGAAACACCATATATTTT
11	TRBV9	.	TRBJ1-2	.	CASSAQGGYTF	TGTGCCAGCAGCGCCCAGGGGGGCTACACCTTC
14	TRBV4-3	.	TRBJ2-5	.	CASSHTTREETQYF	TGCGCCAGCAGCCATACCACTAGAGAAGAGACCCAGTACTTC
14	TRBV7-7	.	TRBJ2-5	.	CASTLSETSETQYF	TGTGCTAGCACCCTTAGCGAGACTAGTGAGACCCAGTACTTC
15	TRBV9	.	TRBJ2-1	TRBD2	CASRESGGANNEQFF	TGTGCCAGCAGAGAGAGCGGGGGGGCGAACAATGAGCAGTTCTTC
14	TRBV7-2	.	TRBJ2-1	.	CASSGGAGYNEQFF	TGTGCCAGCAGCGGGGGGGCGGGTTACAATGAGCAGTTCTTC
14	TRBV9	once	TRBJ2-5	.	CASSVVGVAETQYF	TGTGCCAGCAGCGTAGTAGGGGTTGCAGAGACCCAGTACTTC
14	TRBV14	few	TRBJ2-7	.	CASSRSGHLYEQYF	TGTGCCAGCAGCCGGTCGGGACACCTCTACGAGCAGTACTTC
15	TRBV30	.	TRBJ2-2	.	CAWKGKGMNTGELFF	TGTGCCTGGAAGGGGAAAGGGATGAACACCGGGGAGCTGTTTTTT
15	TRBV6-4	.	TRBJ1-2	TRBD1	CASSDSTGGFSGYTF	TGTGCCAGCAGTGACTCTACAGGGGGGTTTAGTGGCTACACCTTC
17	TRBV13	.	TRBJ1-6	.	CASSSGTLAISNSPLHF	TGTGCCAGCAGCTCTGGGACACTCGCCATTTCAAATTCACCCCTCCACTTT
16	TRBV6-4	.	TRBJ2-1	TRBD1	CASSDWDRGSSNEQFF	TGTGCCAGCAGTGACTGGGACAGGGGATCGTCCAATGAGCAGTTCTTC
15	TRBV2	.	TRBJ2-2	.	CACLRGSTNTGELFF	TGTGCCTGTCTACGTGGTTCAACGAACACCGGGGAGCTGTTTTTT
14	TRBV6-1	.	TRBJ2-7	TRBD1	CASTAGTGNYEQYF	TGTGCCAGCACGGCCGGGACAGGGAACTACGAGCAGTACTTC
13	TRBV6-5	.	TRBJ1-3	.	CASSLTIGSTIYF	TGTGCCAGCAGTCTGACTATTGGAAGCACCATATATTTT
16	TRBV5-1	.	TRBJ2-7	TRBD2	CASSLGASGGRGEQYF	TGCGCCAGCAGCTTGGGGGCTAGCGGGGGGCGTGGCGAGCAGTACTTC
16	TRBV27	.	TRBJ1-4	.	CASSLYPGRGGEKLFF	TGTGCCAGCAGTTTATACCCAGGGAGGGGAGGTGAAAAACTGTTTTTT
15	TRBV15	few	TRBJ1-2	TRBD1	CATSRDRQGAPGYTF	TGTGCCACCAGCAGAGATAGACAGGGGGCTCCTGGCTACACCTTC
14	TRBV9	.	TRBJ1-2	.	CASSVASSGSGYTF	TGTGCCAGCAGCGTAGCTTCGTCAGGTAGTGGCTACACCTTC
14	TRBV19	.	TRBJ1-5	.	CASSIPGGNQPQHF	TGTGCCAGTAGTATCCCGGGGGGCAATCAGCCCCAGCATTTT
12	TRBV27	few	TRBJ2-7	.	CASRGSSYEQYF	TGTGCCAGCAGGGGGAGCTCCTACGAGCAGTACTTC
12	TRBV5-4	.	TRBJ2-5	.	CASTSDLETQYF	TGTGCCAGCACCTCGGACTTAGAGACCCAGTACTTC
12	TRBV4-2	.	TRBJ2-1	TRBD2	CASSQQRGGQFF	TGTGCCAGCAGCCAGCAACGGGGGGGGCAGTTCTTC
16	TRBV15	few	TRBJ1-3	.	CATSRAVNHYDSTIYF	TGTGCCACCAGCAGAGCCGTGAACCACTATGATAGCACCATATATTTT
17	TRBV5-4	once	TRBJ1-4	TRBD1	CASSIDRVSANNEKLFF	TGTGCCAGCAGCATAGACAGGGTGTCGGCCAATAATGAAAAACTGTTTTTT
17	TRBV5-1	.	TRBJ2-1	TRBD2	CASSLSSGGLSYNEQFF	TGCGCCAGCAGCTTGTCTAGCGGGGGCCTCTCCTACAATGAGCAGTTCTTC
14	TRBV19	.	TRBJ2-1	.	CASSIGAGGNEQFF	TGTGCCAGTAGTATAGGGGCAGGGGGGAATGAGCAGTTCTTC
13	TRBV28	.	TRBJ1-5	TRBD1	CASRGQEDQPQHF	TGTGCCAGCAGGGGACAGGAGGATCAGCCCCAGCATTTT
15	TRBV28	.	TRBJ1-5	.	CASSAQGYSNQPQHF	TGTGCCAGCAGCGCACAGGGCTATAGCAATCAGCCCCAGCATTTT
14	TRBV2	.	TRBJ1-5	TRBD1	CASSLDRGRQPQHF	TGTGCCAGCAGTCTTGACAGGGGCAGGCAGCCCCAGCATTTT
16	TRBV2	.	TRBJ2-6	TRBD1	CASTWDSQAGANVLTF	TGTGCCAGCACATGGGACAGCCAGGCTGGGGCCAACGTCCTGACTTTC
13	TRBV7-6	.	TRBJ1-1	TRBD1	CASRQGANTEAFF	TGTGCCAGCAGACAGGGGGCGAACACTGAAGCTTTCTTT
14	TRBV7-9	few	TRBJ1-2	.	CASIRGDPNYGYTF	TGTGCCAGCATCCGGGGGGATCCGAACTATGGCTACACCTTC
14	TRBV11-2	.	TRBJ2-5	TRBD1	CASRDRGIKETQYF	TGTGCCAGCCGCGACAGGGGTATTAAAGAGACCCAGTACTTC
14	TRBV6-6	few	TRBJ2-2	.	CASTPTVYTGELFF	TGTGCCAGCACCCCGACAGTATACACCGGGGAGCTGTTTTTT
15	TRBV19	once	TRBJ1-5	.	CASSRLAYSNQPQHF	TGTGCCAGTAGTAGACTAGCCTATAGCAATCAGCCCCAGCATTTT
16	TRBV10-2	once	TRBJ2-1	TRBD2	CASSESGAGGYNEQFF	TGCGCCAGCAGTGAGTCAGGAGCGGGGGGTTACAATGAGCAGTTCTTC
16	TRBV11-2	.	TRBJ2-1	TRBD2	CASSPGGAYNYNEQFF	TGTGCCAGCAGCCCCGGGGGGGCGTACAATTACAATGAGCAGTTCTTC
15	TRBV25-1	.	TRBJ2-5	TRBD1	CASSERGTGGETQYF	TGTGCCAGCAGTGAAAGAGGGACAGGGGGAGAGACCCAGTACTTC
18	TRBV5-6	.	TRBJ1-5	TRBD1	CASSLWPAARTGLQPQHF	TGTGCCAGCAGCTTGTGGCCGGCGGCCCGGACAGGGCTTCAGCCCCAGCATTTT
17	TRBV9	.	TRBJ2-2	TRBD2	CASSPRERGPYTGELFF	TGTGCCAGCAGCCCCCGAGAGCGGGGGCCTTACACCGGGGAGCTGTTTTTT
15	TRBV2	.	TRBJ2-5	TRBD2	CASFRPSGGAETQYF	TGTGCCAGCTTTCGGCCCAGCGGGGGGGCTGAGACCCAGTACTTC
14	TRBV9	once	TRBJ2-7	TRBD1	CASSVEAGGVEQYF	TGTGCCAGCAGCGTAGAGGCAGGGGGAGTCGAGCAGTACTTC
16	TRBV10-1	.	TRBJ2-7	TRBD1	CASSEIPGQGEWEQYF	TGCGCCAGCAGTGAGATCCCGGGACAGGGAGAATGGGAGCAGTACTTC
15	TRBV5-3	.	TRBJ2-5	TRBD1	CARTLTGGALETQYF	TGTGCCAGAACCCTGACAGGGGGCGCGTTGGAGACCCAGTACTTC
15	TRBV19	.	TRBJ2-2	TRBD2	CASSITSGGAGELFF	TGTGCCAGTAGTATTACTAGCGGGGGGGCCGGGGAGCTGTTTTTT
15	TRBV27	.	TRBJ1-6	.	CASSLRQPYNSPLHF	TGTGCCAGCAGTTTACGACAGCCCTATAATTCACCCCTCCACTTT